Shown below are 8 T cell receptor beta chains from a single sample sequenced in a study of T cell responses to AZD1222 COVID-19 vaccine. Clones were read by immunoSEQ multiplex PCR, and TCRdb kept only the in-frame ones, dropping some. The data show about 180,000 clones, with 80% to 95% seen just once and around 1.9% held by the top ten. The sequencing here drew on peripheral blood, taken 28 days after the second AZD1222 dose. These receptors all stem from an adult who received the AZD1222 COVID-19 vaccine.

The genes are TRBV3-1 (or the pseudogene TRBV3-2) and TRBJ1-2; D is ambiguous. With 4 bases removed from V and 8 bases from J, the gap between germline ends came to 8 bases. The CDR3 has 11 amino acids. In germline, CDR1 is LGHDT, CDR2 YNNKEL (reference sequence). CDR3 protein: CASSRSRGYTF. The CDR3 DNA sequence: TGTGCCAGCAGCCGAAGCAGGGGCTACACCTTC.

The chain couples TRBV27 to TRBJ2-5; the D gene is possibly TRBD1 (6 bases). Trimming cost V 6 bases and J 2 bases, with 22 bases left between them. This CDR3 contains 17 residues. Germline CDR1 reads MNHEY; CDR2 reads SMNVEV (reference sequence). This CDR3 reads CASSSILTGTQQETQYF. CDR3 sequence (DNA): TGTGCCAGCAGCTCAATTCTAACCGGGACACAGCAAGAGACCCAGTACTTC.

The rearrangement joins TRBV2 to TRBJ2-5, with TRBD2 as a possible D gene (6 bases). The germline V gene encodes CDR1 SNHLY and CDR2 FYNNEI. V lost 5 bases, J lost 5 bases, and 12 bases lay in between. CDR3 length: 13 residues. CDR3 bases: TGTGCCAGCAGTTTAGCGGACGGGGAGACCCAGTACTTC. The encoded protein is CASSLADGETQYF.

This chain connects TRBV18 to TRBJ1-5; 11 bases align to TRBD1. CDR3 length: 20 residues. Germline CDR1 and CDR2: KGHSH and LQKENI. With V trimmed by 3 bases and J by 1 base, 14 bases remained unmatched. The CDR3 nucleotides read TGTGCCAGCTCACCCTTACCCGTTGGGGGGACAGGGGGGAGCAATCAGCCCCAGCATTTT. It codes for CASSPLPVGGTGGSNQPQHF.

The rearrangement links TRBV4-1 to TRBJ2-3; tentatively, D is TRBD2 (5 bases). From germline, CDR1 is MGHRA and CDR2 YSYEKL. V dropped 0 bases and J dropped 1 base, with 11 bases sitting between them. This CDR3 contains 16 residues. The chain's CDR3 is CASSQEGLARTDTQYF. The CDR3 bases are TGCGCCAGCAGCCAAGAAGGGCTAGCTCGCACAGATACGCAGTATTTT.

This chain links TRBV30 with TRBJ1-3; 12 bases align to TRBD1. The CDR3 extends over 21 amino acids. After removal of 2 bases from V and 1 base from J, the junction contained 18 bases not matched to a gene. The germline V gene has CDR1 GTSNPN and CDR2 SVGIG (reference sequence). The CDR3 sequence is CAWSPTSGDRGQEASGNTIYF. CDR3 nucleotide sequence: TGTGCCTGGAGTCCAACCTCGGGGGACAGGGGGCAAGAGGCATCTGGAAACACCATATATTTT.

V usage is TRBV28 and J usage is TRBJ2-7; 12 nucleotides agree with TRBD1. The ends lost 8 bases at V and 0 bases at J; junction bases unmatched: 2. There are 14 residues in the CDR3. Germline V lookup: CDR1 MDHEN, CDR2 SYDVKM. The CDR3 protein is CASVGQGASYEQYF. The CDR3, as DNA: TGTGCCAGCGTGGGACAGGGGGCCTCCTACGAGCAGTACTTC. Combining the CDR3 with reference TRBV28 and TRBJ2-7 gives the whole variable domain DVKVTQSSRYLVKRTGEKVFLECVQDMDHENMFWYRQDPGLGLRLIYFSYDVKMKEKGDIPEGYSVSREKKERFSLILESASTNQTSMYLCASVGQGASYEQYFGPGTRLTVT.

This clone appeared once. The chain is built from TRBV7-2 and TRBJ2-5, with 7 nucleotides matching TRBD1. Per germline, CDR1 SGHTA and CDR2 FQGNSA. The CDR3 consists of 15 residues. V shed 5 bases and J 4 bases; nucleotides not matched to a gene: 10. The CDR3 region is CASSQGGAGGETQYF. The CDR3 DNA follows: TGTGCCAGCAGCCAAGGGGGCGCTGGGGGAGAGACCCAGTACTTC. Looking up the rest from reference TRBV7-2 and TRBJ2-5 gives the full variable domain: GAGVSQSPSNKVTEKGKDVELRCDPISGHTALYWYRQSLGQGLEFLIYFQGNSAPDKSGLPSDRFSAERTGGSVSTLTIQRTQQEDSAVYLCASSQGGAGGETQYFGPGTRLLVL.